One and the same sample provided the 2 T cell receptor beta chains below, sequenced in a study of cytomegalovirus exposure and HLA in healthy donors. 13 Jbeta primers and 60 Vbeta primers were used for the PCR. Assay: immunoSEQ multiplex PCR; the TCRdb copy retains only in-frame clones and omits some. The table records about 150,000 clones, roughly 77% of them present only once. The material sequenced was PBMCs. The receptors were gathered from a human donor in good health.

The CDR3 sequence is CASSYSTRGAYEQYF. DNA for the CDR3: TGTGCCAGCAGTTACTCGACACGGGGTGCCTACGAGCAGTACTTC. The chain carries TRBV6-5 and TRBJ2-7, with a tentative D call TRBD2 (5 bases). V was shortened by 0 bases and J by 2 bases, with 11 bases between the two germline ends. The length of the CDR3 is 15 residues. The germline V gene has CDR1 MNHEY and CDR2 SVGAGI.

This clone was observed a few times. The chain recombines TRBV7-2 with TRBJ2-5, with 16 nucleotides matching TRBD2. Germline V gene data show CDR1 as SGHTA and CDR2 as FQGNSA. This CDR3 has 19 residues. J lost 5 bases, V lost 7 bases, and 16 bases had no gene match. The CDR3 protein is CASNLWGLAGGPGLETQYF. The CDR3 nucleotides read TGTGCCAGCAACCTTTGGGGACTAGCGGGAGGGCCTGGTTTGGAGACCCAGTACTTC.